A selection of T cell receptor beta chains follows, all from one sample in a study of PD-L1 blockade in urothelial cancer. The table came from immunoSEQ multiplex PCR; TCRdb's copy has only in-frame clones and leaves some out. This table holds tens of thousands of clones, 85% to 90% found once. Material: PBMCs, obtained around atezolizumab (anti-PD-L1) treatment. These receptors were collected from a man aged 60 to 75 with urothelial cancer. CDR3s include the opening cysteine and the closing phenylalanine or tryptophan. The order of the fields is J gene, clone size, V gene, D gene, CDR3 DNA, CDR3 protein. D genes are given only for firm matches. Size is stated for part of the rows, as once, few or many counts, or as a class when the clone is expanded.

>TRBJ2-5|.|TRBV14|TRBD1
TGTGCCAGCAGCCAAGACAGGGGGAAGACCCAGTACTTC
CASSQDRGKTQYF
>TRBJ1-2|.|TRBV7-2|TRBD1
TGTGCCAGCAGCCCAGGACAGGGTAGGGGCTACACCTTC
CASSPGQGRGYTF
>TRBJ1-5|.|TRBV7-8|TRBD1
TGTGCCAGCAGCTTGATGGGACAGTATCAGCCCCAGCATTTT
CASSLMGQYQPQHF
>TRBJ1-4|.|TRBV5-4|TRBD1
TGTGCCAGCAGCTTGTTGGGACAGGGTATTGAAAAACTGTTTTTT
CASSLLGQGIEKLFF
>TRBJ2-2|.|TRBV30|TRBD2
TGTGCCTGGAGTATAACGGGAGGGCCAGGCGGGGAGCTGTTTTTT
CAWSITGGPGGELFF
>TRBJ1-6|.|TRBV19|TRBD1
TGTGCCAGTAGTATCGGGGACAGTCTATATAATTCACCCCTCCACTTT
CASSIGDSLYNSPLHF
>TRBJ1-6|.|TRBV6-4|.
TGTGCCAGCAGTGAGGAGGGGAATTCACCCCTCCACTTT
CASSEEGNSPLHF
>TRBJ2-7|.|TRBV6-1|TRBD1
TGTGCCAGCAGCCAGGGACAGGGGACCTACGAGCAGTACTTC
CASSQGQGTYEQYF
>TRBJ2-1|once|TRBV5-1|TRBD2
TGCGCCAGCAGCTCGCGGGAGGGCGCCTACAATGAGCAGTTCTTC
CASSSREGAYNEQFF
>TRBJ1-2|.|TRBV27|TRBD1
TGTGCCAGCAGAACCGGGACAGGGCCCTATGGCTACACCTTC
CASRTGTGPYGYTF
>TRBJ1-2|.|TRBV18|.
TGTGCCAGCTCACCACCCCCCAGGGATGGCTATGGCTACACCTTC
CASSPPPRDGYGYTF
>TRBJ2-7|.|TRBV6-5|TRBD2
TGTGCCAGCAGTTACGGGACTAGCGTATCCTACGAGCAGTACTTC
CASSYGTSVSYEQYF
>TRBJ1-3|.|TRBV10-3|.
TGTGCCATCCATAGCGGAAACACCATATATTTT
CAIHSGNTIYF
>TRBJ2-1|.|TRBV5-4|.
TGTGCCAGCAGCCCCGCCGGACAAAGGTCCATCTATGAGCAGTTCTTC
CASSPAGQRSIYEQFF
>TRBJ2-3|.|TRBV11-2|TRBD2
TGTGCCAGCAGCTTAGGTTTCCTAGCGGCCAACACAGATACGCAGTATTTT
CASSLGFLAANTDTQYF
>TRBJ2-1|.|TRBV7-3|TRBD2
TGTGCCAGCAGCTTATCCTCTAGCGGGAGTTTGAATGAGCAGTTCTTC
CASSLSSSGSLNEQFF
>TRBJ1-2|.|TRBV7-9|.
TGTGCCAGCAGCTTAGATCGGGGTCTGGGCTACACCTTC
CASSLDRGLGYTF
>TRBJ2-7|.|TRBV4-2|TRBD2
TGTGCCAGCAGCCAAGATTGGAAGAGGACTAGCGGGAGACCGGACGAGCAGTACTTC
CASSQDWKRTSGRPDEQYF
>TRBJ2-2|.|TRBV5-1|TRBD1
TGCGCCAGCAGCCGACAGGGGTCGGCCGGGGAGCTGTTTTTT
CASSRQGSAGELFF
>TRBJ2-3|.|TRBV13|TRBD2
TGTGCCAGCAGCTTAGGACTAGCGCGCACAGATACGCAGTATTTT
CASSLGLARTDTQYF
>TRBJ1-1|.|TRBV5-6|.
TGTGCCAGCAGCTGGGCCCGGTGGTCTGAAGCTTTCTTT
CASSWARWSEAFF
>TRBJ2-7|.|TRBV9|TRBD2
TGTGCCAGCAGCAGCACCGGGACTAGTTTCTACGAGCAGTACTTC
CASSSTGTSFYEQYF
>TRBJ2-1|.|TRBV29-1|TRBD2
TGCACCTTTAGCGGGACCTCCTACAATGAGCAGTTCTTC
CTFSGTSYNEQFF
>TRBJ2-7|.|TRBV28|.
TGTGCCAGCAGTTTCGCACTCCTCTACGAGCAGTACTTC
CASSFALLYEQYF
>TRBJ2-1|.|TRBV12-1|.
TGTGCCAGCAGGGTTACCCCGTGGGCGTCCTACAATGAGCAGTTCTTC
CASRVTPWASYNEQFF
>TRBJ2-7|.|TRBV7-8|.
TGTGCCAGCAGTGTCAGGGTTGTGGGGATCGAGCAGTACTTC
CASSVRVVGIEQYF
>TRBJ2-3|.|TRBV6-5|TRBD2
TGTGCCAGCTGGCGGGGGGCAGATACGCAGTATTTT
CASWRGADTQYF
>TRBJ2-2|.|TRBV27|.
TGTGCCAGCACCCCATCCCGGGGGTTATACACCGGGGAGCTGTTTTTT
CASTPSRGLYTGELFF
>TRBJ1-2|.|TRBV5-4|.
TGTGCCAGCAGCCTGGCTAGTCAGGGGAACTATGGCTACACCTTC
CASSLASQGNYGYTF
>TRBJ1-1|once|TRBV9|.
TGTGCCAGCAGGACCCTAGATAACACTGAAGCTTTCTTT
CASRTLDNTEAFF
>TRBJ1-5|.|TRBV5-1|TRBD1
TGCGCCAGCAGCGAGCAGGGGGCGAGCAATCAGCCCCAGCATTTT
CASSEQGASNQPQHF
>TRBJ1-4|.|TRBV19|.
TGTGCCAGTAAGAGGAGCCTGAGGGAAAAACTGTTTTTT
CASKRSLREKLFF
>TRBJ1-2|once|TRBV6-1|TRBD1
TGTGCCAGCAGTGAAGGTGGGTCAGGGGGCGTCTATGGCTACACCTTC
CASSEGGSGGVYGYTF
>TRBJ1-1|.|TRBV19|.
TGTGCCAGTAGTACCCCCCGGAGATATCGGACTGAAGCTTTCTTT
CASSTPRRYRTEAFF
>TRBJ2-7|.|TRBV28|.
TGTGCCTTTCAGTCTGAGGGGGTCCAACACGAGCAGTACTTC
CAFQSEGVQHEQYF
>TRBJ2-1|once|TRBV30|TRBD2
TGTGCCTGGAGTGTAGGCGGGAGCTCCTACAATGAGCAGTTCTTC
CAWSVGGSSYNEQFF
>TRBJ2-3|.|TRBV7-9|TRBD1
TGTGCCAGCAGCTCCTCAGGGGGAAGAGATACGCAGTATTTT
CASSSSGGRDTQYF
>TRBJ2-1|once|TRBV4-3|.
TGCGCCAGCAGCCAAGACCCCGACAGATCCAATGAGCAGTTCTTC
CASSQDPDRSNEQFF
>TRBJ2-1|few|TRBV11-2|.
TGTGCCAGCAGCGATACAAGGCAGTTCTTC
CASSDTRQFF
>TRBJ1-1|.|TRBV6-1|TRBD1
TGTGCCAGCAGTCTCGAGGACAGGGGCACTGAAGCTTTCTTT
CASSLEDRGTEAFF
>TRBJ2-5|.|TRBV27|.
TGTGCCAGCGGGTTTGGCGGGGACCTTAGTTGGGAGACCCAGTACTTC
CASGFGGDLSWETQYF
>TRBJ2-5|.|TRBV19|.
TGTGCCAGTAGTATCCGAGACAGGCAGACGACCCAGTACTTC
CASSIRDRQTTQYF
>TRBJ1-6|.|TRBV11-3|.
TGTGCCAGCAGCCGAAGCAGGCGATGGAATTCACCCCTCCACTTT
CASSRSRRWNSPLHF
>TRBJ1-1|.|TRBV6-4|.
TGTGCCAGCAGTGACGGAGCTGAAGCTTTCTTT
CASSDGAEAFF